This T cell receptor (beta chain) was observed in a study of T cell clones after liver transplantation. Whole-study results and caveats: Low donor cell numbers restricted donor-reactive repertoire measurement in a couple of subjects.

Assay: immunoSEQ multiplex PCR; the TCRdb copy retains only in-frame clones and omits some. This table holds around 110,000 clones, less than 95% found once. Remarks on this clone: The antigen is unknown.

Germline lookup yields CDR1 SGHRS and CDR2 YFSETQ. The CDR3 extends over 14 amino acids. V lost 6 bases, J lost 3 bases, and 6 bases stayed unmatched. The rearrangement joins TRBV5-1 to TRBJ2-5, with 9 bases lining up with TRBD2. The source was CD4+ T cells from blood, collected 12 months after liver transplant. This receptor was obtained from a human patient who received a liver transplant. A share of the T cells may be of graft donor origin. In nucleotides, the CDR3 is TGCGCCAGCAACCTAGCGGGAAGAAAAGAGACCCAGTACTTC. This gives the protein CASNLAGRKETQYF.